The T cell receptor beta chain under discussion was sequenced for a study of T-cell memory formation after mild COVID-19. With V trimmed by 3 bases and J by 1 base, 4 bases remained unmatched. The CDR3 extends over 17 amino acids. Germline V lookup: CDR1 SGDLS, CDR2 YYNGEE. This clonotype has only a few counts. cDNA libraries for TCR alpha and TCR beta, carrying sample barcodes and UMIs, came from 5'RACE with constant-segment primers. TCRdb re-called the 5' RACE reads through MiXCR, storing one row per CDR3 protein. The data hold 350,000 to 450,000 distinct CDR3 sequences, with roughly an eighth observed a single time.

The chain recombines TRBV9 with TRBJ2-5; TRBD2 matches at 15 bases. Sample: PBMCs or a T cell subset sorted from them (not recorded which). This clonotype was obtained from a man aged 18 to 29 who had mild COVID-19 (a few samples of this study predate the infection). Cell type and time point are not known. The CDR3 DNA reads as TGTGCCAGCAGCGCCGGGACTAGCGGGGGGACCCAAGAGACCCAGTACTTC. Amino acids: CASSAGTSGGTQETQYF. The full variable domain, its missing parts supplied by reference TRBV9 and TRBJ2-5, is DSGVTQTPKHLITATGQRVTLRCSPRSGDLSVYWYQQSLDQGLQFLIQYYNGEERAKGNILERFSAQQFPDLHSELNLSSLELGDSALYFCASSAGTSGGTQETQYFGPGTRLLVL.